These 5 T cell receptor beta chains originate from one sample sequenced in a study of T cell repertoires in cytomegalovirus infection. A single record per CDR3 protein comes from TCRdb applying MiXCR to the reads. Found here are about 830,000 distinct CDR3 sequences, approximately 32% of them singletons; the top ten hold 9.5% to 15%. No antigens are known for them. Source: cultured CD8+ T cells from PBMCs, taken from culture after CMV antigen stimulation. The origin of the receptors is a human donor in good health (CMV status not recorded). Some clones in this sample may be carry-over from other donors' samples.

The genes are TRBV6-2 or TRBV6-3 and TRBJ2-7, with D maybe TRBD2 (7 bases). The CDR3 is made up of 13 amino acids. V lost 8 bases to trimming and J lost 2 bases, with 13 bases between them. CDR1 is MNHEY, CDR2 SVGEGT, per germline. DNA of the CDR3: TGTGCCAGCTGTAGGGGGGGGGCCTACGAGCAGTACGTC. Protein sequence: CASCRGGAYEQYV.

The gene calls are TRBV6-5 and TRBJ1-3; 8 nucleotides match TRBD1. Germline values: CDR1 MNHEY, CDR2 SVGAGI. The junction had 11 bases not matched to a gene; V was cut back by 1 base and J by 0 bases. The CDR3 totals 19 residues. CDR3 protein: CASSYFFPGQVRSGNTIYF. Written as DNA, the CDR3 is TGTGCCAGCAGTTACTTCTTTCCGGGACAGGTCCGCTCTGGAAACACCATATATTTT.

This chain uses TRBV6-6 with TRBJ1-1; TRBD1 matches 8 bases. The J segment lost 5 bases and the V segment lost 2 bases, leaving 13 bases of the junction unmatched. Germline V gene data show CDR1 as MNHNY and CDR2 as SVGAGI (reference sequence). This CDR3 contains 17 residues. The CDR3 region is CASSYGVAGGAGTEAFF. In DNA form, the CDR3 reads TGTGCCAGCAGTTACGGGGTGGCAGGGGGCGCGGGGACTGAAGCTTTCTTT.

This rearrangement joins TRBV2 to TRBJ2-6, with a tentative D call TRBD1 (6 bases). Looked up from germline, CDR1 is SNHLY and CDR2 is FYNNEI. V lost 3 bases and J lost 1, with 10 bases in between. This CDR3 region has 16 residues. The CDR3 DNA reads TGTGCCAGCAGTGAGGGGGCGCCTTCTGGGGCCAACGTCCTGACTTTC. Translating it yields CASSEGAPSGANVLTF.

In this sample, this clonotype turned up many times. As DNA, the CDR3 is TGTGCCAGCAGTGAATGGGGACAGGGCGGGGACGAGCAGTACGTC. This gives the protein CASSEWGQGGDEQYV. The rearrangement uses TRBV6-1 and TRBJ2-7, with 9 bases fitting TRBD1. CDR3 length: 15 residues. The germline CDR1 and CDR2 sequences are MNHNS and SASEGT. The J segment lost 5 bases and the V segment lost 2 bases, leaving 7 bases of the junction unmatched.